This record covers a single TCR beta chain. No antigen is known for it. CDR1 is ENHRY and CDR2 is SYGVKD in the germline V gene. This CDR3 has 13 amino acids. V was cut by 9 bases and J by 3 bases, with 14 bases left in between. Some clones are missing from TCRdb's copy, which holds only in-frame ones; the method was immunoSEQ multiplex PCR. The data contain about 95,000 clones, 75% to 90% of them seen just once; the ten biggest clones take up approximately 22%. The record originates from a study of cytomegalovirus exposure and HLA in healthy donors. Whole-study findings and limits: A list of about 180 TCR beta chains associated with cytomegalovirus was given.

Sequencing used PBMCs. The receptor comes from a man aged 18 to 29 in good health and CMV-seropositive. The chain carries TRBV10-3 and TRBJ2-5; possible D gene TRBD2, 6 bases. In DNA, the CDR3 is TGTGCCATTGGGGAGGTCGTAAAAGAGACCCAGTACTTC. Its protein product is CAIGEVVKETQYF.